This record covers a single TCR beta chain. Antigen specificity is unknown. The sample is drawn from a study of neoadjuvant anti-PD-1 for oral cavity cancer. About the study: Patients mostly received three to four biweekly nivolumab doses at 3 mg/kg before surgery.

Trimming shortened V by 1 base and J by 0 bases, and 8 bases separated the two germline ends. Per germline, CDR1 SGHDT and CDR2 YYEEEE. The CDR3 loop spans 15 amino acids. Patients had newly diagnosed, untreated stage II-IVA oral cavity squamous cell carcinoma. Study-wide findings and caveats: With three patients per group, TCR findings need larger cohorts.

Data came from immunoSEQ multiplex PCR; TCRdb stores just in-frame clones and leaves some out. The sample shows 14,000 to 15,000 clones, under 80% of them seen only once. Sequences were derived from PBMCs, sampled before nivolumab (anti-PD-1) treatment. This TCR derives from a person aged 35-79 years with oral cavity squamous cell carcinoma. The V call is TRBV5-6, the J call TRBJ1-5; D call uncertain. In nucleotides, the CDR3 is TGTGCCAGCAGCTTGCTAGAAAGTAGCAATCAGCCCCAGCATTTT. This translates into CASSLLESSNQPQHF.